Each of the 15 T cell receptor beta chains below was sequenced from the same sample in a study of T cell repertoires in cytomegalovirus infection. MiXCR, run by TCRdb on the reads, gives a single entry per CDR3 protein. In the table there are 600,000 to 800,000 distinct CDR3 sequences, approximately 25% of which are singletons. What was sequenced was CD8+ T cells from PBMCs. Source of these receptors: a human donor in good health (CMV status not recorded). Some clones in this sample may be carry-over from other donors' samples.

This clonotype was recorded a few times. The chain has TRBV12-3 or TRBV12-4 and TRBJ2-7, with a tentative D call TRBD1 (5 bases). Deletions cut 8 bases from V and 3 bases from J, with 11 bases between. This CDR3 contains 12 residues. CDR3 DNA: TGTGCCAGCCAGGGAAATTTCTACGAGCAGTACTTC. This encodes CASQGNFYEQYF.

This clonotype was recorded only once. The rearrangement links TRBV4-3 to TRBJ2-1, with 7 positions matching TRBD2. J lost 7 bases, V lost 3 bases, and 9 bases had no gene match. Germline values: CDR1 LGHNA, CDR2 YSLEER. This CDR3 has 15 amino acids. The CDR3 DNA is TGCGCCAGCAGCCATGGGGGGAGGGGCGAAAATGAGCAGTTCTTC. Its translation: CASSHGGRGENEQFF.

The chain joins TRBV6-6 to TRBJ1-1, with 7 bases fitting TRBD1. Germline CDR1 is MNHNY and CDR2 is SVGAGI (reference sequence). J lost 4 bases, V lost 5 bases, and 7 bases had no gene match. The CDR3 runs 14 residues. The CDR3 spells CASSATGVRTEAFF. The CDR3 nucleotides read TGTGCCAGCAGTGCCACAGGGGTTCGCACTGAAGCTTTCTTT.

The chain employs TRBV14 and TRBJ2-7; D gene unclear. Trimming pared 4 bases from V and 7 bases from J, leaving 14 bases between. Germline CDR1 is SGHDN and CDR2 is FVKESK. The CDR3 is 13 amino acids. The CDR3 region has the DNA TGTGCCAGCAGCCCTTACCCCTTCCGGGAGCAGTACTTC. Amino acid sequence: CASSPYPFREQYF. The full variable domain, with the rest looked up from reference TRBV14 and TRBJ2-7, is EAGVTQFPSHSVIEKGQTVTLRCDPISGHDNLYWYRRVMGKEIKFLLHFVKESKQDESGMPNNRFLAERTGGTYSTLKVQPAELEDSGVYFCASSPYPFREQYFGPGTRLTVT.

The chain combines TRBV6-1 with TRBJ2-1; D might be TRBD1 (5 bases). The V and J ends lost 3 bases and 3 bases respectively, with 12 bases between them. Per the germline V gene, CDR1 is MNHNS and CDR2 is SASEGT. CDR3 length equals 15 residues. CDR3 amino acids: CASSDRVPVYNEQFF. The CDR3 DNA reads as TGTGCCAGCAGTGACAGGGTCCCTGTCTACAATGAGCAGTTCTTC.

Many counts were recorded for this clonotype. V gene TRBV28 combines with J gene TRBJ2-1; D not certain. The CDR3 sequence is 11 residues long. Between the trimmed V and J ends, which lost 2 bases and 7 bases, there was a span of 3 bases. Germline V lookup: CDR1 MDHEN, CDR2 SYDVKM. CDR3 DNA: TGTGCCAGCAGTTTAAAAAATGAGCAGTTCTTC. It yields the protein CASSLKNEQFF.

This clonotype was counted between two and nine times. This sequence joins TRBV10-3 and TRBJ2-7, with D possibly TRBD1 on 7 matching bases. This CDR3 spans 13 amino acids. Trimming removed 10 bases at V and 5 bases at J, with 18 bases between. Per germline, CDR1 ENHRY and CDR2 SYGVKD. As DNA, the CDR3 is TGTGCCACTAACGGAGGGGGCATCGACGAGCAGTACTTC. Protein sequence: CATNGGGIDEQYF.

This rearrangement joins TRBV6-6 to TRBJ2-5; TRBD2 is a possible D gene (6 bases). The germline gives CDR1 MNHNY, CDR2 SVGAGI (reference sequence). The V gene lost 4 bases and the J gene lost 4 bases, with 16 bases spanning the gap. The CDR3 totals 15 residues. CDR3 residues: CASSWAGRDGETQYF. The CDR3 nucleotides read TGTGCCAGCAGTTGGGCAGGGCGGGACGGAGAGACCCAGTACTTC.

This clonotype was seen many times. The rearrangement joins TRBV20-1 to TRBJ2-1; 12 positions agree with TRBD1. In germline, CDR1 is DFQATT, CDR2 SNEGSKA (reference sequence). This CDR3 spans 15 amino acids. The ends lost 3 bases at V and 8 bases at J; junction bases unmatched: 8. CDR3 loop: CSASRDRGPDDEQFF. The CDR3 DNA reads TGCAGTGCTAGTAGGGACAGGGGGCCTGACGATGAGCAGTTCTTC.

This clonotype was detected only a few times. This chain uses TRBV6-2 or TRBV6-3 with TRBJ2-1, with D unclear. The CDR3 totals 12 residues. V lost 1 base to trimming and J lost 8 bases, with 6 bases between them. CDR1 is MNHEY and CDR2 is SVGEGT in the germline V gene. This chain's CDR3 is CASSYLYDEQFF. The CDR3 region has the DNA TGTGCCAGCAGTTACTTATACGATGAGCAGTTCTTC.

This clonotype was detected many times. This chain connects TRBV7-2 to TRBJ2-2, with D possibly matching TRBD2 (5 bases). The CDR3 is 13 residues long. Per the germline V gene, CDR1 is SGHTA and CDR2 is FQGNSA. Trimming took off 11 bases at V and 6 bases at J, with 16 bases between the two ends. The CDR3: CACRFRGSGELFF. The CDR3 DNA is TGTGCCTGCCGGTTCCGCGGGTCCGGGGAGCTGTTTTTT.

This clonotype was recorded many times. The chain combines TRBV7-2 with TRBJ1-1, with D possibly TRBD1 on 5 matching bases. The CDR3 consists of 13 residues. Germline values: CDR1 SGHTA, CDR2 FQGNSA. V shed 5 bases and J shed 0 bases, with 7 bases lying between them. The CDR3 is CASSVTVNTEAFF. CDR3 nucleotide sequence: TGTGCCAGCAGCGTGACAGTGAACACTGAAGCTTTCTTT.

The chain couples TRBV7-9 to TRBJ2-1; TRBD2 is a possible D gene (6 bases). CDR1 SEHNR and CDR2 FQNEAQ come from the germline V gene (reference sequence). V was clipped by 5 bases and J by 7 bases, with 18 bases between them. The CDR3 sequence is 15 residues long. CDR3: CASSLGGLSQNEQFF. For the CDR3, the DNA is TGTGCCAGCAGCCTGGGGGGACTGTCGCAAAATGAGCAGTTCTTC.

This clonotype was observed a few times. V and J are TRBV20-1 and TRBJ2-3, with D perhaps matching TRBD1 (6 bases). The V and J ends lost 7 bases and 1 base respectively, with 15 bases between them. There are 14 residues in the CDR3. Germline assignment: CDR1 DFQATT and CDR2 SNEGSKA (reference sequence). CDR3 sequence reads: CSELGADRTDTQYF. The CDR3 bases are TGCAGTGAATTGGGGGCAGACCGCACAGATACGCAGTATTTT.

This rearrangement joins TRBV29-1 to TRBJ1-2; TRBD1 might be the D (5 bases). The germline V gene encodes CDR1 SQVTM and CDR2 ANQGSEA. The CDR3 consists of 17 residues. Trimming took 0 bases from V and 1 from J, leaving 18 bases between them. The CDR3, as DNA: TGCAGCGTTGAAGATCGCTTACCGGGACTCCTTAACTATGGCTACACCTTC. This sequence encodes CSVEDRLPGLLNYGYTF.